Described below is a single TCR beta chain sequence and its context. The source of the sample is a study of blood T cell repertoires in COVID-19. Study context: Spain, Italy and the United States supplied samples that represented acute and convalescent COVID-19.

Only in-frame clones appear in the TCRdb table, and some are missing; sequencing was by immunoSEQ multiplex PCR. The repertoire holds tens of thousands of clones, with over 75% as singletons. The V gene end was trimmed by 3 bases and the J gene end by 6 bases; junction bases not matched to a gene: 7. Germline loops: CDR1 MNHEY, CDR2 SVGAGI. This CDR3 comprises 14 residues. The origin of this receptor is a human donor in a cohort sampled during active COVID-19. The chain is built from TRBV6-5 and TRBJ2-7, with 8 bases fitting TRBD1. The sequenced material came from peripheral blood. The CDR3 DNA is TGTGCCAGCAGTTATGGGCAGGGGGCAGGCGAGCAGTACTTC. As protein: CASSYGQGAGEQYF.